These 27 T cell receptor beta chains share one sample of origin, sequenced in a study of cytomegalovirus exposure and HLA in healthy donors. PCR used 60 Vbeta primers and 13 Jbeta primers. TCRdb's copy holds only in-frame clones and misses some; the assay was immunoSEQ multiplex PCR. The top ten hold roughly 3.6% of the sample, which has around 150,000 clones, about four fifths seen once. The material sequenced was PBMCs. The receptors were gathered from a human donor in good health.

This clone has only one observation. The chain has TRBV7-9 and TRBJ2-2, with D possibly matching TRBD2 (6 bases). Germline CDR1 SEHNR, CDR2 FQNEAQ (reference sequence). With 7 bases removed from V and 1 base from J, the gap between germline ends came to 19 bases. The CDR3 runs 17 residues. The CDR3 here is CASIHPSSEGNTGELFF. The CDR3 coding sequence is TGTGCCAGCATCCACCCTTCTAGCGAAGGGAACACCGGGGAGCTGTTTTTT.

CDR3 DNA: TGTGCCTGGACGACGGAGGCGGATGGCTACACCTTC. Translating gives CAWTTEADGYTF. J is TRBJ1-2 and V is TRBV30; D not resolved. The CDR3 is 12 residues long. V lost 4 bases to trimming and J lost 6 bases, with 12 bases between them. Germline lookup yields CDR1 GTSNPN and CDR2 SVGIG (reference sequence).

CDR3 sequence: CASSTRDPWPQETQYF. The CDR3 nucleotides read TGTGCCAGTAGTACGCGGGACCCCTGGCCCCAAGAGACCCAGTACTTC. The chain has TRBV19 and TRBJ2-5, with D possibly TRBD2 on 6 matching bases. This CDR3 has 16 amino acids. The V end lost 4 bases, the J end lost 1 base, and 16 bases lay between the germline ends. Germline V lookup: CDR1 LNHDA, CDR2 SQIVND (reference sequence).

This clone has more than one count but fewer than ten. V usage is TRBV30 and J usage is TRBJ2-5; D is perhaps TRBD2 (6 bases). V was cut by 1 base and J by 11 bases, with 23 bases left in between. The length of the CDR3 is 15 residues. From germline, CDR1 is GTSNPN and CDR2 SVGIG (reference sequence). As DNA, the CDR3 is TGTGCCTGGAGTGCCCCCACGGGCAGCCTTCGGGAGCAGTACTTC. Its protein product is CAWSAPTGSLREQYF.

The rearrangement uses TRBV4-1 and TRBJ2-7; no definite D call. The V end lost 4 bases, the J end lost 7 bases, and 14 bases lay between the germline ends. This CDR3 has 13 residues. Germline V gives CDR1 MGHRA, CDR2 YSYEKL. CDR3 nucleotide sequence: TGCGCCAGCAGCCCGGCTACGGGTCGGGAGCAGTACTTC. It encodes CASSPATGREQYF.

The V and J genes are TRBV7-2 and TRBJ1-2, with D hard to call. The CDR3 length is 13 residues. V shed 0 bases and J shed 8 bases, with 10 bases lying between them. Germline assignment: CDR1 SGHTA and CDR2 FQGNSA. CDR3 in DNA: TGTGCCAGCAGCTTAGCGGCAGGTTGGGGCTACACCTTC. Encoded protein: CASSLAAGWGYTF.

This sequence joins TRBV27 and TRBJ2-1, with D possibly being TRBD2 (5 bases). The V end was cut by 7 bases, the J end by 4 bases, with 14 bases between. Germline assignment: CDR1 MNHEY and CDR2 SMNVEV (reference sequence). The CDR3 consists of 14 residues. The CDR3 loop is CASMSAEDYNEQFF. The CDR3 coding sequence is TGTGCCAGCATGTCAGCGGAGGATTACAATGAGCAGTTCTTC.

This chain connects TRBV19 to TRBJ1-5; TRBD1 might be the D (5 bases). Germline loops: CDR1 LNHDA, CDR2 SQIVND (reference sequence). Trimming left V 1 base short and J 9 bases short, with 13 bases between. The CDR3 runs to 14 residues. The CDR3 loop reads CASSIVGGTWPQHF. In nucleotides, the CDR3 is TGTGCCAGTAGTATAGTCGGCGGGACGTGGCCCCAGCATTTT.

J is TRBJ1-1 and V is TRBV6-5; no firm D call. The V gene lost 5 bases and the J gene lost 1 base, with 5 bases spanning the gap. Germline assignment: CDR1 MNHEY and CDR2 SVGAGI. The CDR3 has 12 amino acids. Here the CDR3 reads CASSGRNTEAFF. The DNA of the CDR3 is TGTGCCAGCAGTGGGAGGAACACTGAAGCTTTCTTT.

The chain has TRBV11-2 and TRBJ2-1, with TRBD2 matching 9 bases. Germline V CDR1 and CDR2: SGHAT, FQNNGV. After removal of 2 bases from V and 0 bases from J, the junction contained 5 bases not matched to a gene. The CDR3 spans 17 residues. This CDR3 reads CASSLKRGAHSYNEQFF. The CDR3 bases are TGTGCCAGCAGCTTAAAGCGGGGGGCCCACTCCTACAATGAGCAGTTCTTC.

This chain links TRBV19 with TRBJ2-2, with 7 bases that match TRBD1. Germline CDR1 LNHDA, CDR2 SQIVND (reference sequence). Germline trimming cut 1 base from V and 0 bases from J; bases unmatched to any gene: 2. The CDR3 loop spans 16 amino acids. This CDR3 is CASSIGQGPNTGELFF. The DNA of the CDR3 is TGTGCCAGTAGTATAGGACAGGGTCCGAACACCGGGGAGCTGTTTTTT.

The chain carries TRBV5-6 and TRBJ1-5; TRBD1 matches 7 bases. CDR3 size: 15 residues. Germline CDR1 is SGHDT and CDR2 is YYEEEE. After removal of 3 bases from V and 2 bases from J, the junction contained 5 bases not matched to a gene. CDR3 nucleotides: TGTGCCAGCAGCTATGGGGACAGCCGCAATCAGCCCCAGCATTTT. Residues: CASSYGDSRNQPQHF.

The CDR3 reads CASSLVGPAVGYTF. CDR3 coding DNA: TGTGCCAGCAGCTTAGTTGGTCCAGCGGTAGGCTACACCTTC. V and J are TRBV7-2 and TRBJ1-2; D is unclear. Trimming took 1 base from V and 8 from J, leaving 14 bases between them. Looked up from germline, CDR1 is SGHTA and CDR2 is FQGNSA. This CDR3 is 14 amino acids long. Drawing the rest from reference TRBV7-2 and TRBJ1-2, the complete variable domain is GAGVSQSPSNKVTEKGKDVELRCDPISGHTALYWYRQSLGQGLEFLIYFQGNSAPDKSGLPSDRFSAERTGGSVSTLTIQRTQQEDSAVYLCASSLVGPAVGYTFGSGTRLTVV.

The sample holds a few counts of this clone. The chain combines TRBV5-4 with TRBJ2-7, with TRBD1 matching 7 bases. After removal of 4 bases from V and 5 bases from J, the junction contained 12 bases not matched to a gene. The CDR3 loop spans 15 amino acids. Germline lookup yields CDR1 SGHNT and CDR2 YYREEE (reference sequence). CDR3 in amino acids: CASSKGSTGVDEQYF. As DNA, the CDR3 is TGTGCCAGCAGCAAGGGCTCTACAGGGGTCGACGAGCAGTACTTC.

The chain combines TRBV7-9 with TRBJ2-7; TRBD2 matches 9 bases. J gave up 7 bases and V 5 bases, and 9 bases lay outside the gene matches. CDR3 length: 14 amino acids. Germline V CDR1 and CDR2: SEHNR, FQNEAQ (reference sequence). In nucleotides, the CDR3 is TGTGCCAGCAGCACGACTAGCGGCCCTAGGGAGCAGTACTTC. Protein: CASSTTSGPREQYF.

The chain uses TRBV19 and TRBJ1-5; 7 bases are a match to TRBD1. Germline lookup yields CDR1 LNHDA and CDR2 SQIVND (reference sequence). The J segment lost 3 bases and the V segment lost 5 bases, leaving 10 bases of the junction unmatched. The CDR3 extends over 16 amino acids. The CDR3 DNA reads TGTGCCAGTAGTCCGCGACAGGGCGCCCCCAATCAGCCCCAGCATTTT. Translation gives CASSPRQGAPNQPQHF.

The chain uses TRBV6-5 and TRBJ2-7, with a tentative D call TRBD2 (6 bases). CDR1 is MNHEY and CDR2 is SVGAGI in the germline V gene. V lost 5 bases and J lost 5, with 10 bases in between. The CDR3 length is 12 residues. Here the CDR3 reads CASSRSGDEQYF. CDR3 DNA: TGTGCCAGCAGTCGTAGCGGAGACGAGCAGTACTTC.

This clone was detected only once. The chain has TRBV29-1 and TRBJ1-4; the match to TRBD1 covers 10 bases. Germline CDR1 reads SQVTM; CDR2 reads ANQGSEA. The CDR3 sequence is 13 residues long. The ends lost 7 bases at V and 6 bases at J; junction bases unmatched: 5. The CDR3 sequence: CSATTGGDEKLFF. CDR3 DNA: TGCAGCGCCACGACAGGGGGCGATGAAAAACTGTTTTTT. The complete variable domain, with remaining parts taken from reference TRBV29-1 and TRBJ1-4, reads SAVISQKPSRDICQRGTSLTIQCQVDSQVTMMFWYRQQPGQSLTLIATANQGSEATYESGFVIDKFPISRPNLTFSTLTVSNMSPEDSSIYLCSATTGGDEKLFFGSGTQLSVL.

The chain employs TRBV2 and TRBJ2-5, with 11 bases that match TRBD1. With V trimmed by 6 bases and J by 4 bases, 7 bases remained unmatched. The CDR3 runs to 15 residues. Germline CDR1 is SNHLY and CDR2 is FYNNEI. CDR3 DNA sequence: TGTGCCAGCAGGGGGGACAGGGGGGTAACAGAGACCCAGTACTTC. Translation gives CASRGDRGVTETQYF.

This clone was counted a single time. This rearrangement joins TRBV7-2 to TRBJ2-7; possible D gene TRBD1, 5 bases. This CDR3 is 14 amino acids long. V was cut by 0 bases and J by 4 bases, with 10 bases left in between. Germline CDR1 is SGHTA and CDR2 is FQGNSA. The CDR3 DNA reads TGTGCCAGCAGCTTAGCGATCAGGGTTTACGAGCAGTACTTC. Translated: CASSLAIRVYEQYF.

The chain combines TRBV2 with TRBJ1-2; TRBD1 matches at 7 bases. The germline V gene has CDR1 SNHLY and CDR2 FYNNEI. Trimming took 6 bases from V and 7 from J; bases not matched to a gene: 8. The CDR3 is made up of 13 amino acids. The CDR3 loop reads CASRERGGGGYTF. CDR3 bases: TGTGCCAGCAGGGAGAGAGGGGGCGGTGGCTACACCTTC.

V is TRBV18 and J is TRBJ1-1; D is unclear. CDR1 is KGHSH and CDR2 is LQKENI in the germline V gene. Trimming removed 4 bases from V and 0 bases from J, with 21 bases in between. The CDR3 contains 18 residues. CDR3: CASSRGLVGTGMNTEAFF. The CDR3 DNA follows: TGTGCCAGCTCACGAGGACTGGTGGGAACGGGAATGAACACTGAAGCTTTCTTT.

CDR3 nucleotides: TGTGCCAGCGGGCAGAGCTCTGGAAACACCATATATTTT. This translates into CASGQSSGNTIYF. The chain has TRBV7-9 and TRBJ1-3; D is unclear. Trimming cost V 8 bases and J 0 bases, with 8 bases left between them. The CDR3 loop spans 13 amino acids. From germline, CDR1 is SEHNR and CDR2 FQNEAQ (reference sequence).

This CDR3 reads CASSERLGGWDSEKLFF. The CDR3 DNA follows: TGTGCCAGCAGTGAACGCTTGGGCGGCTGGGACAGTGAAAAACTGTTTTTT. This chain joins TRBV2 and TRBJ1-4; 7 bases are a match to TRBD1. CDR3 length equals 17 residues. With 2 bases clipped from V and 7 bases from J, the junction kept 13 bases outside the gene matches. Germline lookup yields CDR1 SNHLY and CDR2 FYNNEI.

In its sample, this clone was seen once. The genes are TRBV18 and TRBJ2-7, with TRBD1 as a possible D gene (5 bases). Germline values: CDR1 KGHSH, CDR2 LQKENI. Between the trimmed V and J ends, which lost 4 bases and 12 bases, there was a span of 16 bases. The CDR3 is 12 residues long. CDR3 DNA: TGTGCCAGCTCACTAAAGCAGGGTCTCGGGTACTTC. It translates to CASSLKQGLGYF.

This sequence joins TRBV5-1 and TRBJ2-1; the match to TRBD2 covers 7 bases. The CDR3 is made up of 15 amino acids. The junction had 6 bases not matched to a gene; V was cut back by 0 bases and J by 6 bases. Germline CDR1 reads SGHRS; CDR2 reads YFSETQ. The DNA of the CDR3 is TGCGCCAGCAGCTTGGCCGGGGGAGGGTCCAATGAGCAGTTCTTC. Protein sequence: CASSLAGGGSNEQFF. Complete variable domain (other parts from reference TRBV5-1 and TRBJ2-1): KAGVTQTPRYLIKTRGQQVTLSCSPISGHRSVSWYQQTPGQGLQFLFEYFSETQRNKGNFPGRFSGRQFSNSRSEMNVSTLELGDSALYLCASSLAGGGSNEQFFGPGTRLTVL.

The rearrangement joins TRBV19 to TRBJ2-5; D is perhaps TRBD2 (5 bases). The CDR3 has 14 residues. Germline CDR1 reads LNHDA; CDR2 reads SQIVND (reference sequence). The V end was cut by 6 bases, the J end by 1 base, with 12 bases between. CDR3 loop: CASSLEGSQETQYF. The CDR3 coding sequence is TGTGCCAGTAGCCTAGAGGGCAGCCAAGAGACCCAGTACTTC.